The rows below give T cell receptor beta chains drawn from one sample of a study of blood T cells in healthy people across ages. TCRdb called the 5' RACE reads again in MiXCR, with one record for every CDR3 protein. The table records about 1.4 million distinct CDR3 sequences, 59% of them present only once. The specimen sequenced was blood. These receptors were taken from a man in his late teens or twenties in good health. CDR3s include the opening cysteine and the closing phenylalanine or tryptophan. A D gene is named only where the DNA matches it firmly. Not every row has a clone size; where given, it reads once, few, many or a size class.

D gene,V gene,clone size,J gene,CDR3 protein,CDR3 DNA
NA,TRBV7-2,NA,TRBJ2-7,CASTQAAGYEQYF,TGTGCCAGCACCCAGGCAGCGGGTTACGAGCAGTACTTC
TRBD1,TRBV6-1,NA,TRBJ2-1,CASGVTGGPYNEQFF,TGTGCCAGTGGGGTAACAGGGGGTCCCTACAATGAGCAGTTCTTC
TRBD2,TRBV20-1,few,TRBJ2-1,CSATPGLAATYNEQFF,TGCAGTGCTACACCGGGACTAGCCGCGACCTACAATGAGCAGTTCTTC
TRBD1,TRBV7-2,NA,TRBJ1-1,CASRDPRVEGADTEAFF,TGTGCCAGCAGAGACCCCCGGGTGGAGGGGGCGGACACTGAAGCTTTCTTT
NA,TRBV4-1,few,TRBJ2-1,CASSHRGSAETPSYNEQFF,TGCGCCAGCAGCCATAGAGGGTCGGCGGAGACTCCCTCCTACAATGAGCAGTTCTTC
TRBD2,TRBV4-1,NA,TRBJ2-7,CASSQEGTSSYYEQYF,TGCGCCAGCAGCCAAGAGGGGACTAGCTCATACTACGAGCAGTACTTC
NA,TRBV7-2,NA,TRBJ2-3,CASSPPGGESTDTQYF,TGTGCCAGCAGCCCCCCAGGCGGAGAAAGCACAGATACGCAGTATTTT
TRBD1,TRBV4-1,NA,TRBJ1-1,CASSRATGLSTEAFF,TGCGCCAGCAGCCGAGCGACAGGGTTAAGTACTGAAGCTTTCTTT
NA,TRBV13,NA,TRBJ2-7,CANSPTLGDEQYF,TGTGCCAACAGCCCCACCTTAGGCGACGAGCAGTACTTC
NA,TRBV7-2,NA,TRBJ2-5,CASSYAPRQTQYF,TGTGCCAGCAGCTACGCCCCAAGACAGACCCAGTACTTC
NA,TRBV5-1,NA,TRBJ2-5,CASSLTQTQYF,TGCGCCAGCAGCTTGACTCAGACCCAGTACTTC
TRBD1,TRBV4-1,NA,TRBJ2-7,CASSPQVGTGAYEQYF,TGCGCCAGCAGCCCACAAGTCGGGACAGGGGCCTACGAGCAGTACTTC
NA,TRBV6-6,NA,TRBJ2-3,CASSYSRSTDTQYF,TGTGCCAGCAGTTACTCGCGGAGCACAGATACGCAGTATTTT
TRBD1,TRBV24-1,NA,TRBJ2-5,CTTSDYRGQDQETQYF,TGTACCACCAGTGATTATCGGGGACAGGACCAAGAGACCCAGTACTTC
TRBD1,TRBV6-1,NA,TRBJ1-2,CATSQGAPNYGYTF,TGTGCCACCTCACAGGGGGCGCCTAACTATGGCTACACCTTC
NA,TRBV12-3/TRBV12-4,NA,TRBJ1-1,CASSPTAFMNTEAFF,TGTGCCAGCAGTCCGACAGCCTTCATGAACACTGAAGCTTTCTTT